The 8 T cell receptor beta chains in this list originate from one sample, sequenced in a study of blood T cell repertoires in COVID-19 (dated by TCRdb to between 2020 and 2021). Libraries were made using the immunoSEQ multiplex PCR assay. TCRdb limited this immuneACCESS table to in-frame rearrangements with V and J called. A share of clones is missing; checked studies link under half to unresolved V genes, and the rest is unexplained. Counted in this sample were 200,000 or so clones; approximately 91% of them appeared once. The ten largest make up 18% of the sample. Specimen: peripheral blood. Source of these receptors: a man in his fifties or sixties with COVID-19, enrolled during active disease.

The chain links TRBV9 to TRBJ1-6; no firm D call. There are 16 residues in the CDR3. The V end was cut by 0 bases, the J end by 5 bases, with 12 bases between. Germline V gene data show CDR1 as SGDLS and CDR2 as YYNGEE. CDR3 sequence (DNA): TGTGCCAGCAGCGTAGCTCTGGCCGCTGATAATTCACCCCTCCACTTT. Its protein product is CASSVALAADNSPLHF.

This chain uses TRBV29-1 with TRBJ2-5; 11 positions match TRBD2. Trimming took 3 bases from V and 1 from J; bases not matched to a gene: 7. This CDR3 spans 16 amino acids. Germline V lookup: CDR1 SQVTM, CDR2 ANQGSEA. The CDR3 sequence is CSVDGTSGSGQETQYF. The CDR3, as DNA: TGCAGCGTTGATGGTACTAGCGGGAGTGGCCAAGAGACCCAGTACTTC.

The chain joins TRBV11-2 to TRBJ2-2; tentative D call: TRBD1 (5 bases). The CDR3 length is 16 residues. V was trimmed by 5 bases and J by 0 bases, leaving 13 bases between them. In germline, CDR1 is SGHAT, CDR2 FQNNGV. The CDR3 bases are TGTGCCAGCAGCCCACGACAGATTACGAACACCGGGGAGCTGTTTTTT. This gives the protein CASSPRQITNTGELFF.

In DNA, the CDR3 is TGTGCCAGAGGGAAATCAACTAGCGGCGATGAGCAGTTCTTC. Its translation: CARGKSTSGDEQFF. The J gene is TRBJ2-1, the V gene TRBV9; 8 bases align to TRBD2. CDR1 SGDLS and CDR2 YYNGEE come from the germline V gene. V lost 8 bases, J lost 8 bases, and 12 bases stayed unmatched. The CDR3 sequence is 14 residues long.

The rearrangement links TRBV19 to TRBJ2-6; 8 positions match TRBD1. The CDR3 is 18 amino acids. CDR1 LNHDA and CDR2 SQIVND come from the germline V gene (reference sequence). The V segment lost 4 bases and the J segment 4 bases; nucleotides outside the gene matches: 12. DNA for the CDR3: TGTGCCAGTAGTAATGTTGGACAGGGTAGTACCGGGGCCAACGTCCTGACTTTC. Translated, it gives CASSNVGQGSTGANVLTF.

This chain uses TRBV9 with TRBJ2-3, with D perhaps TRBD2 (5 bases). This CDR3 has 15 residues. The germline V gene encodes CDR1 SGDLS and CDR2 YYNGEE. The germline V and J ends were trimmed by 3 bases and 6 bases, with 17 bases remaining between them. The CDR3 sequence is CASSDRRGPQDTQYF. The CDR3 DNA is TGTGCCAGCAGCGACCGACGCGGGCCCCAGGATACGCAGTATTTT.

The J gene is TRBJ2-7, the V gene TRBV6-5; the D gene is possibly TRBD2 (6 bases). Trimming took 11 bases from V and 6 from J, leaving 20 bases between them. This CDR3 is built from 13 residues. The germline CDR1 and CDR2 sequences are MNHEY and SVGAGI. The CDR3 DNA reads as TGTGCCGCGGGGCCGGGACTCCACTCCGAGCAGTACTTC. As protein: CAAGPGLHSEQYF.

The chain carries TRBV6-5 and TRBJ2-7; TRBD2 aligns across 9 bases. V shed 7 bases, J shed 3 bases, and the junction held 10 bases outside the gene matches. From germline, CDR1 is MNHEY and CDR2 SVGAGI. This CDR3 is built from 15 residues. The CDR3 region has the DNA TGTGCCAGCAATCAACCGGGACTAGCAAACTACGAGCAGTACTTC. Residues: CASNQPGLANYEQYF.